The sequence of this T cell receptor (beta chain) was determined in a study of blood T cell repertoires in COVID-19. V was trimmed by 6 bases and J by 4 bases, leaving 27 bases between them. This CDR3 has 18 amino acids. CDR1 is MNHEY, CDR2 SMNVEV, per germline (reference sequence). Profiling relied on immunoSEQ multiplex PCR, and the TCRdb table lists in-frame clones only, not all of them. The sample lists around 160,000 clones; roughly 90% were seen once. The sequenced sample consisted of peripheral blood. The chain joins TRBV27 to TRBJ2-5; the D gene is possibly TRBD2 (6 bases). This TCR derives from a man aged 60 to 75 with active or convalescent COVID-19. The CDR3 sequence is CASRRGLGLRLPLETQYF. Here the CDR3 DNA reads TGTGCCAGCAGAAGAGGTTTGGGACTTCGGCTCCCCCTAGAGACCCAGTACTTC.